This T cell receptor (beta chain) originates from a study of T cell repertoires in aging, cancer and after chemotherapy. Peripheral blood genomic DNA, not sorted cells or RNA, was the template. A mixed TRB-A/B primer pool amplified rearranged TRB by multiplex touch-down PCR. TCRdb redid the calling of the multiplex PCR reads with MiXCR, one entry per CDR3 protein. Of under 4,000 distinct CDR3 sequences in the sample, about 24% were seen once. Trimming took 1 base from V and 3 from J, leaving 7 bases between them. The CDR3 has 12 amino acids. Germline V gene sequence: CDR1 DFQATT, CDR2 SNEGSKA (reference sequence).

This TCR came from a human donor with a solid tumor. The genes are TRBV20-1 and TRBJ2-7; the D is unclear. The source material was blood. This CDR3 is CSARALGYEQYF. The DNA for the CDR3 is TGCAGTGCTAGAGCCCTAGGCTACGAGCAGTACTTC.